This T cell receptor beta chain came from a study of response to subunit inactivated influenza vaccine (dated by TCRdb to the late 2010s). Regarding the research as a whole: To follow how T cells responded to a trivalent subunit inactivated influenza vaccine, the researchers relied on deep quantitative profiling of the T cell receptor repertoire. Points the paper makes about the study in general: The authors suggested that each seasonal influenza vaccination may recruit only a limited number of new T cells.

On this clonotype itself: The antigen it binds to is not known. No much larger clone exists at a distance of one base, and base qualities are not known.

Library method: RT-PCR. The reads were generated on an Illumina HiSeq 2500. TCRdb ran its own pipeline on the public reads, namely fastp trimming at Q25 and MiXCR clone calling, and kept in-frame beta chains. Rows with a matching CDR3 protein are joined into one entry that keeps the most common DNA and genes. Counted in this sample were 300,000 to 350,000 distinct CDR3 sequences; over 20% of them appeared once. The ten top clones hold under 13% of the sample. V sheds 4 bases and J sheds 6 bases, leaving 13 bases between their ends. From the cysteine up to the phenylalanine, the CDR3 has a length of 15 residues. Only the CDR3 part of the read is kept: 45 bases, read in frame from the first base.

The clonotype comes from a man aged 45 to 70 who received an inactivated influenza vaccine. Donor details come from another sample of the same person, matched by shared clones. Material: PBMCs from blood, obtained about 20 months after vaccination. The rearrangement joined TRBV12-3 or TRBV12-4 to TRBJ1-6; TRBD1 might be the D gene, on 6 matching bases. The CDR3 amino acid sequence is: CASSYGGSLNSPLHF. The DNA reads as follows: TGTGCCAGCAGTTATGGGGGCAGCCTTAATTCACCCCTCCACTTT.